This passage covers 20 T cell receptor beta chains from one sample sequenced in a study of blood T cell repertoires in COVID-19. Assay used: immunoSEQ multiplex PCR; TCRdb lists only in-frame clones, some missing. This table holds 200,000 to 250,000 clones, about 83% found once. Sequencing was performed on peripheral blood. The source is a human donor in a cohort sampled during active COVID-19.

The chain employs TRBV6-4 and TRBJ2-3; TRBD1 is a possible D gene (6 bases). V lost 5 bases, J lost 4 bases, and 13 bases lay in between. Germline CDR1 MRHNA, CDR2 SNTAGT. The length of the CDR3 is 14 residues. The CDR3 DNA reads as TGTGCCAGCAGTATCGGACAGTGGGCAGATACGCAGTATTTT. This encodes CASSIGQWADTQYF.

The chain is built from TRBV11-2 and TRBJ1-2; TRBD1 is a possible D gene (5 bases). The CDR3 extends over 14 amino acids. Germline lookup yields CDR1 SGHAT and CDR2 FQNNGV. V lost 5 bases and J 2 bases, leaving 12 bases between the germline ends. The CDR3, as DNA: TGTGCCAGCAGCCGCCCCCAGGGAAACTATGGCTACACCTTC. Protein product: CASSRPQGNYGYTF.

This chain uses TRBV10-2 with TRBJ2-6; weak D call: TRBD1 (5 bases). V lost 2 bases and J 0 bases, leaving 8 bases between the germline ends. Germline-derived CDR1 and CDR2 are WSHSY and SAAADI. This CDR3 region has 16 residues. CDR3 region: CASSEPGNSGANVLTF. CDR3 nucleotides: TGCGCCAGCAGTGAGCCAGGGAACTCTGGGGCCAACGTCCTGACTTTC.

This clone was recorded many times. This chain connects TRBV5-1 to TRBJ2-1; TRBD1 matches 9 bases. Unmatched junction bases numbered 4, after V lost 2 bases and J lost 1 base. This CDR3 is 16 amino acids long. The germline V gene has CDR1 SGHRS and CDR2 YFSETQ. CDR3 in amino acids: CASSLQGAQSYNEQFF. In DNA form, the CDR3 reads TGCGCCAGCAGCTTACAGGGGGCGCAGTCCTACAATGAGCAGTTCTTC.

This chain links TRBV19 with TRBJ1-1, with D perhaps TRBD1 (6 bases). Trimming stripped 5 bases from V and 2 bases from J, with 12 bases between. Per germline, CDR1 LNHDA and CDR2 SQIVND (reference sequence). The CDR3 covers 14 residues. The CDR3 is CASSPRQDNTEAFF. The DNA for the CDR3 is TGTGCCAGTAGTCCCCGACAGGATAACACTGAAGCTTTCTTT.

The V and J genes are TRBV7-2 and TRBJ1-5; D gene ambiguous. V gave up 4 bases and J gave up 6 bases, with 7 bases separating them. CDR1 is SGHTA and CDR2 is FQGNSA in the germline V gene. The CDR3 sequence is 12 residues long. The CDR3: CASSSNSQPQHF. CDR3 DNA sequence: TGTGCCAGCAGCTCCAACAGTCAGCCCCAGCATTTT. The entire variable domain, with the rest obtained from reference TRBV7-2 and TRBJ1-5, is as follows: GAGVSQSPSNKVTEKGKDVELRCDPISGHTALYWYRQSLGQGLEFLIYFQGNSAPDKSGLPSDRFSAERTGGSVSTLTIQRTQQEDSAVYLCASSSNSQPQHFGDGTRLSIL.

V is TRBV10-2 and J is TRBJ2-7, with 8 bases that match TRBD2. The CDR3 is 16 amino acids. Per germline, CDR1 WSHSY and CDR2 SAAADI. J lost 0 bases, V lost 6 bases, and 10 bases had no gene match. DNA of the CDR3: TGCGCCAGCAGGGGCGCTTCGGGACTAGGCTCCTACGAGCAGTACTTC. Residues: CASRGASGLGSYEQYF.

The rearrangement uses TRBV6-1 and TRBJ1-5; D is possibly TRBD1 (6 bases). V lost 1 base and J 6 bases, leaving 10 bases between the germline ends. The CDR3 contains 14 residues. Germline CDR1 and CDR2: MNHNS and SASEGT. Here the CDR3 reads CASSEGGPGQPQHF. CDR3 coding DNA: TGTGCCAGCAGTGAAGGGGGGCCGGGTCAGCCCCAGCATTTT.

The chain recombines TRBV7-3 with TRBJ1-3; 7 nucleotides line up with TRBD1. Germline trimming cut 5 bases from V and 0 bases from J; bases unmatched to any gene: 1. The CDR3 loop spans 14 amino acids. Germline V gene lookup returns CDR1 SGHTA and CDR2 FQGTGA. The CDR3 region is CASSRDSSGNTIYF. The DNA for the CDR3 is TGTGCCAGCAGCCGGGACAGCTCTGGAAACACCATATATTTT.

This clone appeared many times. V and J are TRBV19 and TRBJ1-5; D perhaps matches TRBD1 (5 bases). The ends were cut back, 7 bases at V and 5 bases at J, with 27 bases in the middle. CDR1 is LNHDA and CDR2 is SQIVND in the germline V gene (reference sequence). This CDR3 region has 18 residues. The CDR3 DNA sequence: TGTGCCAGTATAGGGTCGCAGGGTACTCGTTCGATATATCAGCCCCAGCATTTT. Translation gives CASIGSQGTRSIYQPQHF. The full variable domain, in which reference TRBV19 and TRBJ1-5 provide the parts outside the CDR3, is DGGITQSPKYLFRKEGQNVTLSCEQNLNHDAMYWYRQDPGQGLRLIYYSQIVNDFQKGDIAEGYSVSREKKESFPLTVTSAQKNPTAFYLCASIGSQGTRSIYQPQHFGDGTRLSIL.

The rearrangement uses TRBV28 and TRBJ2-5, with 7 bases lining up with TRBD2. Trimming at V came to 5 bases and at J to 4 bases, leaving 4 bases not matched to a gene. Germline assignment: CDR1 MDHEN and CDR2 SYDVKM. The CDR3 is made up of 13 amino acids. CDR3 amino acids: CASSATSRETQYF. The CDR3 DNA reads TGTGCCAGCAGTGCGACTAGCCGAGAGACCCAGTACTTC.

The genes are TRBV4-1 and TRBJ2-3, with 7 bases lining up with TRBD1. The germline CDR1 and CDR2 sequences are MGHRA and YSYEKL. CDR3 size: 16 residues. V lost 4 bases to trimming and J lost 6 bases; unmatched junction nucleotides: 13. The CDR3 is CASSPANRGEGDTQYF. The CDR3 DNA reads TGCGCCAGCAGCCCAGCGAACAGGGGAGAGGGCGATACGCAGTATTTT.

The gene calls are TRBV19 and TRBJ2-5, with D tentatively TRBD1 (6 bases). The CDR3 has 14 amino acids. The germline V gene has CDR1 LNHDA and CDR2 SQIVND (reference sequence). Trimming shortened V by 6 bases and J by 7 bases, and 18 bases separated the two germline ends. CDR3 sequence (DNA): TGTGCCAGTAGAGAACAGGGTTTCCCAGGGACCCAGTACTTC. It codes for CASREQGFPGTQYF.

The V call is TRBV11-1, the J call TRBJ2-5, with a possible D match to TRBD1 (5 bases). Germline V gene lookup returns CDR1 SGHAT and CDR2 FQDESV (reference sequence). The V end was cut by 5 bases, the J end by 1 base, with 11 bases between. The CDR3 contains 14 residues. The CDR3 sequence is CASSPRAFQETQYF. The CDR3 coding sequence is TGTGCCAGCAGCCCCAGGGCGTTCCAAGAGACCCAGTACTTC.

The chain uses TRBV12-2 and TRBJ2-2; the listed D gene, TRBD2, was not tested against the DNA. TRBV12-2 is a pseudogene. The CDR3 is made up of 20 amino acids. The CDR3 DNA follows: TGTGCAAGTCGCTTAGCTGGCTGGACTAGCGGGAGGGCCTTCACCGGGGAGCTGTTTTTT. Translating it yields CASRLAGWTSGRAFTGELFF.

The table lists this clone with a count of one. V usage is TRBV19 and J usage is TRBJ1-5; D is undetermined. Trimming shortened V by 9 bases and J by 5 bases, and 17 bases separated the two germline ends. CDR3 size: 14 residues. CDR1 and CDR2 from the germline V gene are LNHDA and SQIVND (reference sequence). CDR3 DNA: TGTGCCAGCCGCAGTTTTGAGGTGCATCAGCCCCAGCATTTT. Its protein product is CASRSFEVHQPQHF.

The J gene is TRBJ2-5, the V gene TRBV6-5, with TRBD1 identical over 8 bases. Germline loops: CDR1 MNHEY, CDR2 SVGAGI. The CDR3 has 14 residues. The trim removed 4 bases at V and 1 base at J, leaving 2 bases unmatched. The CDR3 protein is CASSSGQVQETQYF. CDR3 coding DNA: TGTGCCAGCAGTTCGGGACAGGTCCAAGAGACCCAGTACTTC.

This rearrangement joins TRBV6-2 or TRBV6-3 to TRBJ2-7; D perhaps matches TRBD2 (5 bases). Trimming pared 4 bases from V and 6 bases from J, leaving 13 bases between. Germline V gives CDR1 MNHEY, CDR2 SVGEGT. The CDR3 length is 13 residues. The CDR3 bases are TGTGCCAGCAGTTCCGCCACGGGGTTCGAGCAGTACTTC. Residues: CASSSATGFEQYF.

CDR3 region: CASSGSSGYPDSPLHF. The CDR3 DNA sequence: TGTGCCAGCAGCGGCTCGTCAGGGTATCCGGATTCACCCCTCCACTTT. The rearrangement uses TRBV2 and TRBJ1-6, with D perhaps matching TRBD1 (5 bases). Germline V gene sequence: CDR1 SNHLY, CDR2 FYNNEI. Deletions cut 6 bases from V and 8 bases from J, with 20 bases between. This CDR3 is built from 16 residues.

V is TRBV6-5 and J is TRBJ2-5; the D gene is possibly TRBD1 (6 bases). The CDR3 extends over 14 amino acids. Germline CDR1 and CDR2: MNHEY and SVGAGI. The germline V and J ends were trimmed by 7 bases and 0 bases, with 12 bases remaining between them. The CDR3 DNA is TGTGCCAGCACCCTAGGACAGTACCAAGAGACCCAGTACTTC. Encoded protein: CASTLGQYQETQYF.